This T cell receptor (beta chain) comes out of a study of vaccination effects on CD4 cells after COVID-19. CD4+ T cells were isolated after roughly nine days of culture. Cultures had half their medium replaced with IL-2 medium on days 3 and 7. Remarks on this clone: The antigen is undetermined.

The V gene lost 4 bases and the J gene lost 2 bases, with 12 bases spanning the gap. The CDR3 extends over 15 amino acids. From germline, CDR1 is SGHRS and CDR2 YFSETQ. Sequencing used immunoSEQ multiplex PCR; TCRdb keeps in-frame clones, though not all of them. The repertoire holds 50,000 to 60,000 clones, with 70% to 80% as singletons. Study observations and caveats: Few convalescent patients and no early post-infection timepoints were included in the study.

This clonotype originated in a human donor who received a COVID-19 vaccine. The chain couples TRBV5-1 to TRBJ2-2; D is perhaps TRBD1 (6 bases). The sample was CD4+ T cells from PBMCs cultured without peptide, taken before COVID-19 vaccination. The CDR3 loop is CASSPWTANTGELFF. CDR3 bases: TGCGCCAGCAGCCCCTGGACAGCTAACACCGGGGAGCTGTTTTTT.